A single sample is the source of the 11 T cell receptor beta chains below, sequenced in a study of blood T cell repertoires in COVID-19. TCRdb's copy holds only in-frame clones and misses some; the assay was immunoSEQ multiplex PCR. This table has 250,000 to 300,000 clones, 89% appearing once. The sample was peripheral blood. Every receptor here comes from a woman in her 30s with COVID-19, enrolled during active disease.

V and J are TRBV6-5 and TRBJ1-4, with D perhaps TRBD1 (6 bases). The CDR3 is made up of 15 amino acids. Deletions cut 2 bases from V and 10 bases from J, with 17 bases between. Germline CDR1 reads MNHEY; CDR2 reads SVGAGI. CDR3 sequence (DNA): TGTGCCAGCAGTTACCGCCTAAACAGGGCCGGAAAACTGTTTTTT. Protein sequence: CASSYRLNRAGKLFF.

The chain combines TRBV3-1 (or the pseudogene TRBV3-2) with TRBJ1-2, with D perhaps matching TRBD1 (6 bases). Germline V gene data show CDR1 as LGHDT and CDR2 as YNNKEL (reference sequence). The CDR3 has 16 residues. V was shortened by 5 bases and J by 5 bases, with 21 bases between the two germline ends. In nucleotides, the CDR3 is TGTGCCAGCAGCACCCGGACAGCGCTGTTGGGGTATGGCTACACCTTC. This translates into CASSTRTALLGYGYTF.

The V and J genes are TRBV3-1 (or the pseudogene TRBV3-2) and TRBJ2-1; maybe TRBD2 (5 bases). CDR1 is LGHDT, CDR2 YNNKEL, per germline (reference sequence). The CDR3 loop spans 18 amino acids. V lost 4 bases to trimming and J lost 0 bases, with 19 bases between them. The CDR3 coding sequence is TGTGCCAGCAGCCGGAGGCCTCTAGGAGTCGGCTCCTACAATGAGCAGTTCTTC. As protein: CASSRRPLGVGSYNEQFF.

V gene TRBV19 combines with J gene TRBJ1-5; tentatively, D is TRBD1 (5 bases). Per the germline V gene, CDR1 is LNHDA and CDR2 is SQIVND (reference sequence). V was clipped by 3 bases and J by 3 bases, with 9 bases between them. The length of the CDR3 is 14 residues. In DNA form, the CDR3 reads TGTGCCAGTAGTATCGCGGGGACCAATCAGCCCCAGCATTTT. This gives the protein CASSIAGTNQPQHF. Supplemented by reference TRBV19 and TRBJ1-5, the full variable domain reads DGGITQSPKYLFRKEGQNVTLSCEQNLNHDAMYWYRQDPGQGLRLIYYSQIVNDFQKGDIAEGYSVSREKKESFPLTVTSAQKNPTAFYLCASSIAGTNQPQHFGDGTRLSIL.

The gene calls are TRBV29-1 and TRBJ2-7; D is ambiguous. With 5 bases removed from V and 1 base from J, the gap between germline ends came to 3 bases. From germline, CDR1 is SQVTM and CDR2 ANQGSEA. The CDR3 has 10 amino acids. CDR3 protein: CSVQSYEQYF. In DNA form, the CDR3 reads TGCAGCGTTCAATCCTACGAGCAGTACTTC.

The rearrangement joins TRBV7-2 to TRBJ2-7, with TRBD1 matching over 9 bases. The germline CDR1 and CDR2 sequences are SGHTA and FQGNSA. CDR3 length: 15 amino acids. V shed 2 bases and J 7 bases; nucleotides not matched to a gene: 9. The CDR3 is CASSLRSGQGLEQYF. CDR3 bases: TGTGCCAGCAGCTTACGTTCGGGACAGGGCTTAGAGCAGTACTTC.

CDR3 region: CASSQARNTEAFF. In nucleotides, the CDR3 is TGTGCCAGCAGCCAAGCCCGGAACACTGAAGCTTTCTTT. J is TRBJ1-1 and V is TRBV4-2, with D uncertain. V lost 1 base to trimming and J lost 1 base, with 4 bases between them. The V gene's germline CDR1 is LGHNA and CDR2 YNFKEQ. The CDR3 contains 13 residues.

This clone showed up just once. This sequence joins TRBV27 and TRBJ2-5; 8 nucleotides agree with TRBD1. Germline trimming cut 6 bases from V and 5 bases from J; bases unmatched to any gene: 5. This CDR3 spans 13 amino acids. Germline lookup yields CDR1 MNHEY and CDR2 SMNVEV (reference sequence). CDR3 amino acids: CASRQTGEETQYF. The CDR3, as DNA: TGTGCCAGCAGACAGACAGGGGAGGAGACCCAGTACTTC.

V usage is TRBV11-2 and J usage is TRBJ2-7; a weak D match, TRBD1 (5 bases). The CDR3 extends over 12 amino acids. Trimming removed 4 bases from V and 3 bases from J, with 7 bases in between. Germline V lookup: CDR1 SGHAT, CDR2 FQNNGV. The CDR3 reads CASSSQGYEQYF. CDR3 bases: TGTGCCAGCAGCTCCCAGGGCTACGAGCAGTACTTC.

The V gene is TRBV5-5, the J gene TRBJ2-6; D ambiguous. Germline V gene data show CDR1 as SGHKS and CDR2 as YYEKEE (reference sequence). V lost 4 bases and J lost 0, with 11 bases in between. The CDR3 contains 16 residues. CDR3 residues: CASSPPVISGANVLTF. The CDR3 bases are TGTGCCAGCAGCCCGCCAGTCATCTCTGGGGCCAACGTCCTGACTTTC.

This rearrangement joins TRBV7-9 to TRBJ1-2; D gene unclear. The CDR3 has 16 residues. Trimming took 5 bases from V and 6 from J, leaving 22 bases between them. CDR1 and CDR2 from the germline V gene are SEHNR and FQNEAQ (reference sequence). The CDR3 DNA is TGTGCCAGCAGCCCGGCGGCGGACTTATCCTCAAATGGCTACACCTTC. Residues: CASSPAADLSSNGYTF. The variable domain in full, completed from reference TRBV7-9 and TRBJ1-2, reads DTGVSQNPRHKITKRGQNVTFRCDPISEHNRLYWYRQTLGQGPEFLTYFQNEAQLEKSRLLSDRFSAERPKGSFSTLEIQRTEQGDSAMYLCASSPAADLSSNGYTFGSGTRLTVV.